One and the same sample provided the 7 T cell receptor beta chains below, sequenced in a study of cytomegalovirus exposure and HLA in healthy donors. Primers: 60 Vbeta forward and 13 Jbeta reverse. The table came from immunoSEQ multiplex PCR; TCRdb's copy has only in-frame clones and leaves some out. The table records some 170,000 clones, about 80% of them present only once. Material for sequencing was PBMCs. The receptors derive from a woman aged 45 to 65 in good health and CMV-seronegative.

The CDR3 nucleotides read TGCGCCAGCAGCCAAGATTCCCTAGCACCGTACGAGCAGTACTTC. This codes for CASSQDSLAPYEQYF. The genes are TRBV4-3 and TRBJ2-7, with a possible D match to TRBD2 (5 bases). V lost 0 bases and J 4 bases, leaving 13 bases between the germline ends. Germline V gene sequence: CDR1 LGHNA, CDR2 YSLEER. The CDR3 contains 15 residues.

The table lists this clone with a few counts. The chain joins TRBV6-5 to TRBJ1-1; D call uncertain. Germline CDR1 reads MNHEY; CDR2 reads SVGAGI. V lost 6 bases to trimming and J lost 5 bases, with 16 bases between them. CDR3 length: 14 residues. CDR3 sequence (DNA): TGTGCCAGCAGGCCACTCCTCGGAGGGACTGAAGCTTTCTTT. As protein: CASRPLLGGTEAFF.

The chain joins TRBV9 to TRBJ2-3; the match to TRBD1 covers 8 bases. CDR3 size: 16 residues. CDR1 SGDLS and CDR2 YYNGEE come from the germline V gene. V was clipped by 2 bases and J by 3 bases; unmatched bases: 8. The CDR3 is CASSVRQGARTDTQYF. DNA for the CDR3: TGTGCCAGCAGCGTCCGTCAGGGGGCGCGGACAGATACGCAGTATTTT. The complete variable domain, with remaining parts taken from reference TRBV9 and TRBJ2-3, reads DSGVTQTPKHLITATGQRVTLRCSPRSGDLSVYWYQQSLDQGLQFLIQYYNGEERAKGNILERFSAQQFPDLHSELNLSSLELGDSALYFCASSVRQGARTDTQYFGPGTRLTVL.

The V and J genes are TRBV4-3 and TRBJ2-1; 8 nucleotides align to TRBD1. This CDR3 has 16 residues. Germline CDR1 LGHNA, CDR2 YSLEER. The junction had 9 bases not matched to a gene; V was cut back by 0 bases and J by 8 bases. In DNA form, the CDR3 reads TGCGCCAGCAGCCAAGATATCGGACAGGGTCGCTATGAGCAGTTCTTC. As protein: CASSQDIGQGRYEQFF.

The sample holds a few counts of this clone. The chain joins TRBV27 to TRBJ2-3; D perhaps matches TRBD2 (6 bases). Germline V gene data show CDR1 as MNHEY and CDR2 as SMNVEV (reference sequence). Trimming took 2 bases from V and 9 from J, leaving 15 bases between them. This CDR3 contains 14 residues. As DNA, the CDR3 is TGTGCCAGCAGTTTAACCGGGACTTTACAAACGCAGTATTTT. It encodes CASSLTGTLQTQYF.

The V call is TRBV5-1, the J call TRBJ2-7; 8 bases line up with TRBD2. CDR3 length: 14 residues. CDR1 and CDR2 (germline): SGHRS, YFSETQ. V gave up 5 bases and J gave up 7 bases; unmatched junction bases: 11. CDR3 sequence (DNA): TGCGCCAGCAGTGCGAGCGGGGGCTACGAGGAGCAGTACTTC. Its translation: CASSASGGYEEQYF.

The chain links TRBV7-9 to TRBJ2-7; 9 nucleotides line up with TRBD2. Trimming at V came to 3 bases and at J to 2 bases, leaving 2 bases not matched to a gene. Germline V CDR1 and CDR2: SEHNR, FQNEAQ (reference sequence). There are 14 residues in the CDR3. CDR3 nucleotide sequence: TGTGCCAGCAGCTTTGGCGGGGGGGCCTACGAGCAGTACTTC. This encodes CASSFGGGAYEQYF.